Below, one T cell receptor (beta chain) is given with its context. The sample comes from a study of blood T cell repertoires in COVID-19. Using immunoSEQ multiplex PCR, the repertoire was profiled, and TCRdb retains in-frame clones only, with some absent. This sample yields about 250,000 clones, of which roughly 85% are seen a single time; about 3% belongs to the top ten. CDR1 SGHTA and CDR2 FQGNSA come from the germline V gene. V was clipped by 1 base and J by 4 bases, with 11 bases between them. This CDR3 is 14 amino acids long. The genes are TRBV7-2 and TRBJ2-7; no firm D call. This TCR was sampled from a woman aged 25 to 39 with active or convalescent COVID-19. Sequenced material: peripheral blood. CDR3 nucleotides: TGTGCCAGCAGCTTAGGTCTAACAGCTTACGAGCAGTACTTC. Its protein is CASSLGLTAYEQYF. The entire variable domain, with the rest obtained from reference TRBV7-2 and TRBJ2-7, is as follows: GAGVSQSPSNKVTEKGKDVELRCDPISGHTALYWYRQSLGQGLEFLIYFQGNSAPDKSGLPSDRFSAERTGGSVSTLTIQRTQQEDSAVYLCASSLGLTAYEQYFGPGTRLTVT.